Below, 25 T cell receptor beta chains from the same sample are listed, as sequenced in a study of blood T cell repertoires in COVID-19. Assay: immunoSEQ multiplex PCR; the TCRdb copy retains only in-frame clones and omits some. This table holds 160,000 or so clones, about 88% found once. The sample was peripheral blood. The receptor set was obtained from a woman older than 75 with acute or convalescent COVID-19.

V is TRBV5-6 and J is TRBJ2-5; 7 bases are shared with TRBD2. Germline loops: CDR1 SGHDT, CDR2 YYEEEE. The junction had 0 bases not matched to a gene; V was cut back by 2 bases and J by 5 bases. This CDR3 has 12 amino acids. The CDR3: CASSFSGETQYF. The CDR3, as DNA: TGTGCCAGCAGCTTTAGCGGGGAGACCCAGTACTTC.

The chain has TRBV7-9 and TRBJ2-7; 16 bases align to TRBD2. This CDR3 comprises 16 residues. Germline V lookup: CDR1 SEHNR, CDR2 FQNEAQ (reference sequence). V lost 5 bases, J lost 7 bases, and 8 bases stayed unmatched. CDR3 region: CASSPRGLAGGGEQYF. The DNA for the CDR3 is TGTGCCAGCAGCCCGAGGGGACTAGCGGGAGGGGGTGAGCAGTACTTC.

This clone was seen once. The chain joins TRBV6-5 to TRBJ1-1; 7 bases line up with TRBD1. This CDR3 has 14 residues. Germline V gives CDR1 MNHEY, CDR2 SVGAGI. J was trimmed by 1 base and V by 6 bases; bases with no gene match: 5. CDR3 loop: CASSSGTENTEAFF. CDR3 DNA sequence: TGTGCCAGCAGCTCCGGGACAGAGAACACTGAAGCTTTCTTT.

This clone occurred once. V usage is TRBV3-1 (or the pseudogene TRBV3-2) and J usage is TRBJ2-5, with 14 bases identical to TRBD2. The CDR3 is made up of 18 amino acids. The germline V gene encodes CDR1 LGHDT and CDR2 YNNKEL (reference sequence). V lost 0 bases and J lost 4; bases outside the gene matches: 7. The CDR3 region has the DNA TGTGCCAGCAGCCAAGATTTCGGACTAGCGGGAGGATTAGAGACCCAGTACTTC. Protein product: CASSQDFGLAGGLETQYF.

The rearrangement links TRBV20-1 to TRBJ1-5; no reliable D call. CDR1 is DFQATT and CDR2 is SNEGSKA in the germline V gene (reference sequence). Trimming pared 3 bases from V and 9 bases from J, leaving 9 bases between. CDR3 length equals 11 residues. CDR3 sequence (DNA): TGCAGTGCTAGGGCCGAGGGGCCCCAGCATTTT. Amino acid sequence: CSARAEGPQHF.

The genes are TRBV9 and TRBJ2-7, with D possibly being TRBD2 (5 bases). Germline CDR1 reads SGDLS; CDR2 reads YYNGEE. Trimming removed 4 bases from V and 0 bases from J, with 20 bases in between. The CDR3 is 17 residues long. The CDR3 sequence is CASSSGIGSSSSYEQYF. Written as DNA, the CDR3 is TGTGCCAGCAGCTCAGGCATTGGGAGCTCCAGCTCCTACGAGCAGTACTTC. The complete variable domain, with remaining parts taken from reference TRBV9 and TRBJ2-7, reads DSGVTQTPKHLITATGQRVTLRCSPRSGDLSVYWYQQSLDQGLQFLIQYYNGEERAKGNILERFSAQQFPDLHSELNLSSLELGDSALYFCASSSGIGSSSSYEQYFGPGTRLTVT.

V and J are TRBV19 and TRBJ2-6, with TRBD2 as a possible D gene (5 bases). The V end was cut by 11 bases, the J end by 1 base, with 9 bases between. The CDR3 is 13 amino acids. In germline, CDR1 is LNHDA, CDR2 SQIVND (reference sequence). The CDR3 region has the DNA TGTGCCTCCAGGAGGTCTGGGGCCAACGTCCTGACTTTC. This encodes CASRRSGANVLTF.

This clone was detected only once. CDR3: CATSRRGQINQPQHF. CDR3 nucleotides: TGTGCCACCAGCAGAAGAGGACAGATCAATCAGCCCCAGCATTTT. The chain couples TRBV15 to TRBJ1-5, with D perhaps TRBD1 (6 bases). V lost 2 bases and J 3 bases, leaving 11 bases between the germline ends. Germline V lookup: CDR1 LNHNV, CDR2 YYDKDF (reference sequence). There are 15 residues in the CDR3. The whole variable domain, remainder taken from reference TRBV15 and TRBJ1-5, is DAMVIQNPRYQVTQFGKPVTLSCSQTLNHNVMYWYQQKSSQAPKLLFHYYDKDFNNEADTPDNFQSRRPNTSFCFLDIRSPGLGDTAMYLCATSRRGQINQPQHFGDGTRLSIL.

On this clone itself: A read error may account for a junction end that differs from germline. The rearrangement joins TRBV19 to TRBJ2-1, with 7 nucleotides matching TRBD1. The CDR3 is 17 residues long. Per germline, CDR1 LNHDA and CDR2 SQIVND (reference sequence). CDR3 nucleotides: TGCGCCAGTAGTGCTCGAGGGGGCAACCGCCCCTACAATGAGCAGTTCTTC. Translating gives CASSARGGNRPYNEQFF.

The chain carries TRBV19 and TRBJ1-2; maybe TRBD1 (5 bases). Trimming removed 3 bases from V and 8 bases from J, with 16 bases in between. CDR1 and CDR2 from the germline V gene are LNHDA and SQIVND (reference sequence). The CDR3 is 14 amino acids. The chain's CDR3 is CASSIYDRPSGYTF. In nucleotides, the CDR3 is TGTGCCAGTAGTATTTATGACAGACCCTCGGGCTACACCTTC.

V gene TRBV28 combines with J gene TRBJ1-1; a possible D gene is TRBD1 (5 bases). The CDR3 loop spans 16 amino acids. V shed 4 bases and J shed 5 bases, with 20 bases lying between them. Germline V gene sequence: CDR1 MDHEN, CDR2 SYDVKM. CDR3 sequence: CASSSPGTGAGTEAFF. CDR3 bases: TGTGCCAGCAGTTCCCCGGGGACGGGCGCGGGGACTGAAGCTTTCTTT. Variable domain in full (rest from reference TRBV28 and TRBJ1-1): DVKVTQSSRYLVKRTGEKVFLECVQDMDHENMFWYRQDPGLGLRLIYFSYDVKMKEKGDIPEGYSVSREKKERFSLILESASTNQTSMYLCASSSPGTGAGTEAFFGQGTRLTVV.

The CDR3 spells CASSAPPGFGGYTF. CDR3 coding DNA: TGTGCCAGCAGCGCCCCCCCGGGTTTTGGTGGCTACACCTTC. The chain uses TRBV9 and TRBJ1-2; no firm D call. CDR3 length equals 14 residues. CDR1 and CDR2 (germline): SGDLS, YYNGEE. V was clipped by 3 bases and J by 7 bases, with 16 bases between them.

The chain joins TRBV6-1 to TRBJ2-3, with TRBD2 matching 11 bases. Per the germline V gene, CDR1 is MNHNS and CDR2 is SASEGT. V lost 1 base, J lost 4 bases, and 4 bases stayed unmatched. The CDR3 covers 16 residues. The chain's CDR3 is CASSEEIAGGADTQYF. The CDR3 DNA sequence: TGTGCCAGCAGTGAAGAAATAGCGGGGGGGGCAGATACGCAGTATTTT.

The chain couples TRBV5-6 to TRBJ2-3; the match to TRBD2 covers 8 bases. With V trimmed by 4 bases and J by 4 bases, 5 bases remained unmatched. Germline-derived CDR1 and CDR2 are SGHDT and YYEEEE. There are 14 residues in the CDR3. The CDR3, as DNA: TGTGCCAGCAGCCCCAGCGGGAGTTCAGATACGCAGTATTTT. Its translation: CASSPSGSSDTQYF. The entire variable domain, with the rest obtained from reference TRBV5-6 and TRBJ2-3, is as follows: DAGVTQSPTHLIKTRGQQVTLRCSPKSGHDTVSWYQQALGQGPQFIFQYYEEEERQRGNFPDRFSGHQFPNYSSELNVNALLLGDSALYLCASSPSGSSDTQYFGPGTRLTVL.

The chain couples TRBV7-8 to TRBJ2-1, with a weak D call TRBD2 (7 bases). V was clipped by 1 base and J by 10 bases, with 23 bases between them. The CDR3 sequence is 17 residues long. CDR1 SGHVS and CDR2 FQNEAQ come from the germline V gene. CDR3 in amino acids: CASSLVSSVGGLGEQFF. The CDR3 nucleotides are TGTGCCAGCAGCTTAGTATCCAGCGTGGGGGGGCTTGGCGAGCAGTTCTTC.

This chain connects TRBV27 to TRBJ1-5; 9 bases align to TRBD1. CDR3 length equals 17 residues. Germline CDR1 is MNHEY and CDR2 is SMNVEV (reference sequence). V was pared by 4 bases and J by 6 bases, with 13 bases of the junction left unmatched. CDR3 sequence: CASSSLFPGQGGQPQHF. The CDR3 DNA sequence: TGTGCCAGCAGTTCCCTATTCCCGGGACAGGGAGGTCAGCCCCAGCATTTT.

The CDR3 DNA follows: TGTGCCAGCAGTTTCATGACAGGGAAGATTGGGTACACCGGGGAGCTGTTTTTT. Translation: CASSFMTGKIGYTGELFF. This chain joins TRBV28 and TRBJ2-2; 7 bases map to TRBD1. After removal of 3 bases from V and 3 bases from J, the junction contained 13 bases not matched to a gene. The CDR3 loop spans 18 amino acids. CDR1 is MDHEN, CDR2 SYDVKM, per germline.

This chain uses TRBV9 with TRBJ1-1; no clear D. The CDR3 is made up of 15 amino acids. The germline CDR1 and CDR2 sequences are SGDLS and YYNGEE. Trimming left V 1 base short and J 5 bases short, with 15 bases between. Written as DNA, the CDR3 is TGTGCCAGCAGCGTACATCCGACGGGGAGGACTGAAGCTTTCTTT. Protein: CASSVHPTGRTEAFF.

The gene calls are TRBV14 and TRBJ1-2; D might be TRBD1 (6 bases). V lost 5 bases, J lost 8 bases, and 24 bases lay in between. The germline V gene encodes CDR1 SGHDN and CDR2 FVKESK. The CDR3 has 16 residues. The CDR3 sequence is CASSWLTGSRSRGYTF. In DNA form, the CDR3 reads TGTGCCAGCAGCTGGCTCACAGGGAGTAGATCTCGGGGCTACACCTTC.

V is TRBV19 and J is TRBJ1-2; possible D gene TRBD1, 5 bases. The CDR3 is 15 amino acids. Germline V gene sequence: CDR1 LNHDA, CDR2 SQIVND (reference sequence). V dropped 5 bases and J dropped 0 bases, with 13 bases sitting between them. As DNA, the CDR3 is TGTGCCAGTAGTGGATTAAGACAGACTAACTATGGCTACACCTTC. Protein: CASSGLRQTNYGYTF.

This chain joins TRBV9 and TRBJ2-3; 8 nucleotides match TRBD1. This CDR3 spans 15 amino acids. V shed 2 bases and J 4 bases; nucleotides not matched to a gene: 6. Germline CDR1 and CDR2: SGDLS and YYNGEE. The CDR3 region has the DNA TGTGCCAGCAGCGTGGCAGGGGGCGGCCCAGATACGCAGTATTTT. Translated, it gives CASSVAGGGPDTQYF.

The CDR3 sequence is CASSPRAGQTQYF. CDR3 DNA: TGTGCCAGCTCACCCCGGGCGGGGCAGACCCAGTACTTC. V gene TRBV18 combines with J gene TRBJ2-5, with a weak D call TRBD2 (6 bases). Between the trimmed V and J ends, which lost 3 bases and 6 bases, there was a span of 11 bases. This CDR3 region has 13 residues. The germline CDR1 and CDR2 sequences are KGHSH and LQKENI. Full variable domain (rest looked up from reference TRBV18 and TRBJ2-5): NAGVMQNPRHLVRRRGQEARLRCSPMKGHSHVYWYRQLPEEGLKFMVYLQKENIIDESGMPKERFSAEFPKEGPSILRIQQVVRGDSAAYFCASSPRAGQTQYFGPGTRLLVL.

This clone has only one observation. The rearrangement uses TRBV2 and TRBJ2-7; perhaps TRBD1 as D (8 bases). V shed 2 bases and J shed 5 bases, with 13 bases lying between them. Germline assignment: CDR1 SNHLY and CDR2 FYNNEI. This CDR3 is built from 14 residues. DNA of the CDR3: TGTGCCAGCAGTGAACGGACAGGGACTAACGAGCAGTACTTC. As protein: CASSERTGTNEQYF.

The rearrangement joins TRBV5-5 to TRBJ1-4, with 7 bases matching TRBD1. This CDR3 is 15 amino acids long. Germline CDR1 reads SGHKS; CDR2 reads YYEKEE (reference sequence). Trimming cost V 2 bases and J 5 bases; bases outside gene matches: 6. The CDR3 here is CASSLQGGPNEKLFF. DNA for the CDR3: TGTGCCAGCAGCTTACAAGGGGGCCCGAATGAAAAACTGTTTTTT.

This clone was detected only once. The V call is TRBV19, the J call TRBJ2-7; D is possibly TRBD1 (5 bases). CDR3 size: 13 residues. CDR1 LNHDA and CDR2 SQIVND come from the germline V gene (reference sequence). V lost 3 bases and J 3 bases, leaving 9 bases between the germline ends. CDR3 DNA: TGTGCCAGTAGTATGGGGCATGGCTACGAGCAGTACTTC. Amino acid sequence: CASSMGHGYEQYF.